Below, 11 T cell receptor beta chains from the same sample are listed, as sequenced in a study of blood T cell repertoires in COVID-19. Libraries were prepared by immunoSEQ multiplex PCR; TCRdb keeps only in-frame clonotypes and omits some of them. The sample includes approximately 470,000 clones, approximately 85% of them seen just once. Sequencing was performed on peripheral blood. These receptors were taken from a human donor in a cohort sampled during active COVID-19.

CDR3 sequence reads: CASSTGGSGQQETQYF. The CDR3 coding sequence is TGTGCCAGCAGCACGGGTGGTTCGGGACAGCAAGAGACCCAGTACTTC. The chain couples TRBV5-4 to TRBJ2-5; 7 bases align to TRBD1. The germline gives CDR1 SGHNT, CDR2 YYREEE (reference sequence). The CDR3 is 16 amino acids. The V and J ends lost 4 bases and 2 bases, in that order; junction bases with no gene match: 11.

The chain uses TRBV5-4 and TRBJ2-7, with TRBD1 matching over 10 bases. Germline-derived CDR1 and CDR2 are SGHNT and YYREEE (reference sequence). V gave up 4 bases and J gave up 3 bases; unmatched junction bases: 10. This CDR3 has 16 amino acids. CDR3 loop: CASSPTGGASHYEQYF. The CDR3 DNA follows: TGTGCCAGCAGCCCGACAGGGGGCGCTTCCCACTACGAGCAGTACTTC. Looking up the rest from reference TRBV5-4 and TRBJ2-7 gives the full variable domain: ETGVTQSPTHLIKTRGQQVTLRCSSQSGHNTVSWYQQALGQGPQFIFQYYREEENGRGNFPPRFSGLQFPNYSSELNVNALELDDSALYLCASSPTGGASHYEQYFGPGTRLTVT.

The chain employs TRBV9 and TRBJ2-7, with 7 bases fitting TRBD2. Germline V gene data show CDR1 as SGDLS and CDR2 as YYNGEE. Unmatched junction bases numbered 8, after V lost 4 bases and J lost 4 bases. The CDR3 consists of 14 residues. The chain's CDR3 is CASSPTWGGYEQYF. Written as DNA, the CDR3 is TGTGCCAGCAGCCCAACGTGGGGAGGGTACGAGCAGTACTTC.

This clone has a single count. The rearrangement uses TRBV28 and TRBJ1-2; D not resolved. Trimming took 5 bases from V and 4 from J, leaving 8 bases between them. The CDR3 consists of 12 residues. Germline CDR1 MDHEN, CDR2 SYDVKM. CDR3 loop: CASSPNSYGYTF. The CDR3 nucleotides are TGTGCCAGCAGTCCGAACAGCTATGGCTACACCTTC.

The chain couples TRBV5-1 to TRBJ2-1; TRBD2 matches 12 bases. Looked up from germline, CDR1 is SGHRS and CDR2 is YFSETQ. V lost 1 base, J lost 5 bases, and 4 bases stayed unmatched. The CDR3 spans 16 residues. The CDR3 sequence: CASSLTLAGGNNEQFF. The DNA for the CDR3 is TGCGCCAGCAGCTTGACACTAGCGGGAGGAAACAATGAGCAGTTCTTC.

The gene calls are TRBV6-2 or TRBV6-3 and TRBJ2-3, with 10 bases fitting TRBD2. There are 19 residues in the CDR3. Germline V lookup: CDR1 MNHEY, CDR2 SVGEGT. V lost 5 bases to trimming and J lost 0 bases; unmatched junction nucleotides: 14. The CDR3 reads CASSPRTSGNHESTDTQYF. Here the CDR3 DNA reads TGTGCCAGCAGTCCCAGGACTAGCGGAAACCATGAAAGCACAGATACGCAGTATTTT.

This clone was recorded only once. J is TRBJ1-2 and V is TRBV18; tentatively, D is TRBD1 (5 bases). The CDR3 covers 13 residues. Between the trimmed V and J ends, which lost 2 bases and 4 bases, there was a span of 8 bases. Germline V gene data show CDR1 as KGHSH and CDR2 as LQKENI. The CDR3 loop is CASSPNRSYGYTF. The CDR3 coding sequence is TGTGCCAGCTCACCAAACAGGTCCTATGGCTACACCTTC.

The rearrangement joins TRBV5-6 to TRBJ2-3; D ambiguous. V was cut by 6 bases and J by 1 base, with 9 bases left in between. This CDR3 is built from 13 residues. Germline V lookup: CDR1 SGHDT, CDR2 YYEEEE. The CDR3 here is CASIFRGTDTQYF. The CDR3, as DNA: TGTGCCAGCATCTTTCGAGGCACAGATACGCAGTATTTT.

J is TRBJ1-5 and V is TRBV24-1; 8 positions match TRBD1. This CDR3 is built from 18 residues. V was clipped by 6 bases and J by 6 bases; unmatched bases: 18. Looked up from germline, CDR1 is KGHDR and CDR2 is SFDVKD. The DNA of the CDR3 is TGTGCCACCAGTAAAGGGGGTTCCCGGGCAGGGGGCGGTCAGCCCCAGCATTTT. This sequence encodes CATSKGGSRAGGGQPQHF.

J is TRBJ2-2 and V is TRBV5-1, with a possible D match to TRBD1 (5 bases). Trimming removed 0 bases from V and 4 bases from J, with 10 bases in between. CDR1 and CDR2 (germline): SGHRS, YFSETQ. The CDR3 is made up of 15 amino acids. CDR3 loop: CASSLARASTGELFF. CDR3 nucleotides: TGCGCCAGCAGCTTGGCCAGGGCGAGCACCGGGGAGCTGTTTTTT.

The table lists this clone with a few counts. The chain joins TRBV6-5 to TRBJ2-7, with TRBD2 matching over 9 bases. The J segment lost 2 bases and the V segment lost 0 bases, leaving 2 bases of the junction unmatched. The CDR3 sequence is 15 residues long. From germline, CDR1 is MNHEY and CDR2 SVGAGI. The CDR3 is CASSYSPSGTYEQYF. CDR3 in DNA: TGTGCCAGCAGTTACTCGCCTAGCGGGACCTACGAGCAGTACTTC.